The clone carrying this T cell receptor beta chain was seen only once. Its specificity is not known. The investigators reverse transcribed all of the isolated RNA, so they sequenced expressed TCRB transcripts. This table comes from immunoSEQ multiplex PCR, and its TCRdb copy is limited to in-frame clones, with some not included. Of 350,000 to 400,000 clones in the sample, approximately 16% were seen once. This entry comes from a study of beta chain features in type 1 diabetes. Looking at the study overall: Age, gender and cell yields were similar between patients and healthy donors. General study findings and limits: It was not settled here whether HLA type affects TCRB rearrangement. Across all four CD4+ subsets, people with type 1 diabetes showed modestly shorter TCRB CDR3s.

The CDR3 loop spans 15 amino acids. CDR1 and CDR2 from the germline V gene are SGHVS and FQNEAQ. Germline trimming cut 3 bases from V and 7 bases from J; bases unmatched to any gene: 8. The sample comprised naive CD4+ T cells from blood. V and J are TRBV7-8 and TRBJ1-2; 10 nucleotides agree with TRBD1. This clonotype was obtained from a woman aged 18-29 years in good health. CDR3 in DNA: TGTGCCAGCAGCTTCCTTCGACAGGGGGCGAGTGGCTACACCTTC. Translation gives CASSFLRQGASGYTF.